One sample yielded the 24 T cell receptor beta chains listed below, sequenced in a study of T-cell memory formation after mild COVID-19 (dated by TCRdb to the early 2020s). Library generation was performed with 5' RACE. Reads for this sample came from an Illumina NovaSeq 6000. The public reads were reprocessed in TCRdb via fastp at Q25 and MiXCR, keeping in-frame beta chains. Here each entry gathers all rows of one CDR3 protein and keeps the most common genes and DNA. The sample profile shows 65,000 to 90,000 distinct CDR3 sequences; 9.5% to 15% of them were found once. The ten largest account for more than 35% of the sample. The specimen was PBMCs or a T cell subset sorted from them (not recorded which). Receptors were obtained from a man younger than 35 who had mild COVID-19 (a few samples of this study predate the infection). The sample titles of this study are shuffled in the database, so cell type and time point are left out; the donor was told from shared clones.

The CDR3 DNA follows: TGTGCCAGCAGCTTGGGTCGGGTGCTCCAAGAGACCCAGTACTTC. Its protein is CASSLGRVLQETQYF. The rearrangement joins TRBV5-5 to TRBJ2-5; D unclear. The CDR3 runs 15 residues. CDR1 is SGHKS and CDR2 is YYEKEE in the germline V gene (reference sequence). Between the trimmed V and J ends, which lost 0 bases and 1 base, there was a span of 10 bases.

This clonotype showed up just a few times. This rearrangement joins TRBV27 to TRBJ2-1; 12 bases match TRBD2. In germline, CDR1 is MNHEY, CDR2 SMNVEV (reference sequence). Trimming at V came to 6 bases and at J to 7 bases, leaving 4 bases not matched to a gene. The CDR3 has 14 residues. Here the CDR3 DNA reads TGTGCCAGCAGACTAGCGGGGGGACCAAATGAGCAGTTCTTC. Encoded protein: CASRLAGGPNEQFF.

V and J are TRBV13 and TRBJ2-1; 12 nucleotides agree with TRBD2. Germline CDR1 is PRHDT and CDR2 is FYEKMQ (reference sequence). V lost 0 bases, J lost 16 bases, and 10 bases stayed unmatched. The length of the CDR3 is 15 residues. This CDR3 reads CASSLGLAGGGGQFF. Written as DNA, the CDR3 is TGTGCCAGCAGCTTAGGACTAGCGGGGGGAGGAGGACAATTCTTC.

There are a few counts of this clonotype. This chain's CDR3 is CASSATRDTSNYGYTF. In DNA, the CDR3 is TGTGCCAGCAGCGCTACACGGGACACCTCTAACTATGGCTACACCTTC. The gene calls are TRBV7-9 and TRBJ1-2, with D perhaps matching TRBD1 (6 bases). Per germline, CDR1 SEHNR and CDR2 FQNEAQ (reference sequence). The CDR3 has 16 amino acids. Trimming pared 5 bases from V and 0 bases from J, leaving 16 bases between.

This chain joins TRBV6-4 and TRBJ2-3, with 10 bases fitting TRBD2. CDR3 length equals 15 residues. V shed 3 bases, J shed 5 bases, and the junction held 5 bases outside the gene matches. Germline V gene data show CDR1 as MRHNA and CDR2 as SNTAGT. The CDR3 DNA follows: TGTGCCAGCAGTGAGCTAGCGGGGGAGATAGATACGCAGTATTTT. Translating it yields CASSELAGEIDTQYF.

The chain uses TRBV7-8 and TRBJ2-4; D is perhaps TRBD1 (5 bases). This CDR3 has 16 amino acids. V lost 5 bases and J 6 bases, leaving 20 bases between the germline ends. CDR1 is SGHVS, CDR2 FQNEAQ, per germline. CDR3 bases: TGTGCCAGCAGCCGGTCTGCAGTAGGGGTTGGAAACATTCAGTACTTC. Translating gives CASSRSAVGVGNIQYF.

In this sample, this clonotype turned up many times. The chain employs TRBV4-3 and TRBJ2-2; D perhaps matches TRBD1 (6 bases). Germline V gene sequence: CDR1 LGHNA, CDR2 YSLEER. The V end lost 5 bases, the J end lost 5 bases, and 18 bases lay between the germline ends. CDR3 length equals 16 residues. The CDR3 loop reads CASSDRQVRGTGELFF. The DNA of the CDR3 is TGCGCCAGCAGCGACCGACAGGTTCGCGGTACCGGGGAGCTGTTTTTT.

The chain couples TRBV2 to TRBJ2-7, with TRBD1 as a possible D gene (6 bases). Germline V gene sequence: CDR1 SNHLY, CDR2 FYNNEI. V was cut by 4 bases and J by 3 bases, with 13 bases left in between. This CDR3 has 14 amino acids. The CDR3 coding sequence is TGTGCCAGCAGTGGGACAGATGTTGACTACGAGCAGTACTTC. Its protein is CASSGTDVDYEQYF.

Ten or more counts support this clonotype. The chain links TRBV12-3 or TRBV12-4 to TRBJ2-7; unclear D gene. V lost 3 bases and J lost 2, with 5 bases in between. This CDR3 region has 12 residues. In DNA, the CDR3 is TGTGCCAGCAGTTTTAACACCTACGAGCAGTACGTC. Translation gives CASSFNTYEQYV.

This clonotype was recorded many times. This sequence joins TRBV3-1 and TRBJ2-2, with 7 bases fitting TRBD2. The CDR3 runs to 15 residues. After removal of 6 bases from V and 8 bases from J, the junction contained 12 bases not matched to a gene. Germline V gene data show CDR1 as LGHDT and CDR2 as YNNKEL (reference sequence). This CDR3 reads CASRRSSGGWGELFF. CDR3 sequence (DNA): TGTGCCAGCAGACGTTCTAGCGGTGGTTGGGGGGAGCTGTTTTTT.

The chain joins TRBV4-1 to TRBJ2-7, with D perhaps TRBD1 (6 bases). CDR1 MGHRA and CDR2 YSYEKL come from the germline V gene. V lost 2 bases and J 7 bases, leaving 12 bases between the germline ends. The CDR3 has 13 amino acids. The CDR3 DNA follows: TGCGCCAGCAGCCAACTCGGACAGTGGGAGCAGTACTTC. Translated: CASSQLGQWEQYF.

This clonotype has only a few counts. The chain is built from TRBV5-1 and TRBJ2-7; TRBD1 is a possible D gene (6 bases). Germline-derived CDR1 and CDR2 are SGHRS and YFSETQ. Trimming cost V 1 base and J 5 bases, with 13 bases left between them. This CDR3 is built from 14 residues. The CDR3 loop is CASSLTGPGNEQYF. DNA of the CDR3: TGCGCCAGCAGCTTGACAGGGCCCGGTAACGAGCAGTACTTC. Combining the CDR3 with reference TRBV5-1 and TRBJ2-7 gives the whole variable domain KAGVTQTPRYLIKTRGQQVTLSCSPISGHRSVSWYQQTPGQGLQFLFEYFSETQRNKGNFPGRFSGRQFSNSRSEMNVSTLELGDSALYLCASSLTGPGNEQYFGPGTRLTVT.

In its sample, this clonotype was seen a few times. The chain couples TRBV7-6 to TRBJ2-3, with D perhaps TRBD1 or TRBD2 (5 bases each). The CDR3 length is 13 residues. Trimming cost V 5 bases and J 4 bases, with 10 bases left between them. Germline CDR1 SGHVS, CDR2 FNYEAQ. CDR3 in DNA: TGTGCCAGCAGCCCGGGGACCCCAGATACGCAGTATTTT. It encodes CASSPGTPDTQYF. The variable domain in full, with the rest retrieved from reference TRBV7-6 and TRBJ2-3, is GAGVSQSPRYKVTKRGQDVALRCDPISGHVSLYWYRQALGQGPEFLTYFNYEAQQDKSGLPNDRFSAERPEGSISTLTIQRTEQRDSAMYRCASSPGTPDTQYFGPGTRLTVL.

This clonotype was seen more than once but under ten times. The rearrangement joins TRBV20-1 to TRBJ2-7, with D uncertain. Germline V gene data show CDR1 as DFQATT and CDR2 as SNEGSKA (reference sequence). V was trimmed by 1 base and J by 1 base, leaving 8 bases between them. This CDR3 is 13 amino acids long. In nucleotides, the CDR3 is TGCAGTGCTAGAGTGGTCACGTCCTACGAGCAGTACTTC. Translation gives CSARVVTSYEQYF.

This clonotype was found many times. This sequence joins TRBV14 and TRBJ2-5, with D tentatively TRBD1 or TRBD2 (5 bases each). The CDR3 is made up of 15 amino acids. The ends were cut back, 1 base at V and 5 bases at J, with 14 bases in the middle. The V gene's germline CDR1 is SGHDN and CDR2 FVKESK. CDR3 nucleotides: TGTGCCAGCAGCCAAGTCTATAGGGGACGGGAGACCCAGTACTTC. It encodes CASSQVYRGRETQYF. The variable domain in full, with the rest retrieved from reference TRBV14 and TRBJ2-5, is EAGVTQFPSHSVIEKGQTVTLRCDPISGHDNLYWYRRVMGKEIKFLLHFVKESKQDESGMPNNRFLAERTGGTYSTLKVQPAELEDSGVYFCASSQVYRGRETQYFGPGTRLLVL.

This chain links TRBV7-9 with TRBJ2-2, with 9 bases fitting TRBD2. Germline CDR1 SEHNR, CDR2 FQNEAQ (reference sequence). After removal of 5 bases from V and 7 bases from J, the junction contained 11 bases not matched to a gene. The CDR3 sequence is 16 residues long. CDR3 nucleotides: TGTGCCAGCAGCCCGCCGGGACTAGCAAGGAGCGGGGAGCTGTTTTTT. It encodes CASSPPGLARSGELFF.

This clonotype was detected many times. The chain links TRBV24-1 to TRBJ2-1; D may be TRBD1 or TRBD2 (5 bases each). Germline loops: CDR1 KGHDR, CDR2 SFDVKD. The CDR3 sequence is 15 residues long. V was clipped by 4 bases and J by 7 bases, with 16 bases between them. The CDR3 protein is CATSDSGRDENEQFF. In DNA form, the CDR3 reads TGTGCCACCAGTGACTCGGGACGAGATGAAAATGAGCAGTTCTTC.

The V call is TRBV12-3 or TRBV12-4, the J call TRBJ1-1, with D tentatively TRBD1 (6 bases). V lost 2 bases to trimming and J lost 3 bases, with 10 bases between them. This CDR3 comprises 14 residues. The CDR3 here is CASSLNRAYTEAFF. The CDR3 DNA is TGTGCCAGCAGTTTAAACAGGGCGTACACTGAAGCTTTCTTT.

The gene calls are TRBV27 and TRBJ2-7; no definite D call. The CDR3 has 16 residues. Germline values: CDR1 MNHEY, CDR2 SMNVEV (reference sequence). The V and J ends lost 6 bases and 1 base respectively, with 19 bases between them. The CDR3 sequence: CASSPIPGSSSYEQYV. For the CDR3, the DNA is TGTGCCAGCAGCCCCATCCCAGGCAGCTCATCCTACGAGCAGTACGTC.

In this sample, this clonotype turned up a few times. The chain has TRBV5-5 and TRBJ2-1; TRBD1 might be the D (6 bases). V was trimmed by 4 bases and J by 4 bases, leaving 18 bases between them. Germline V CDR1 and CDR2: SGHKS, YYEKEE (reference sequence). There are 16 residues in the CDR3. The CDR3 region is CASSHPSGVPYNEQFF. The CDR3 DNA reads as TGTGCCAGCAGCCACCCGTCAGGGGTCCCATACAATGAGCAGTTCTTC.

This clonotype was counted only a few times. J is TRBJ2-2 and V is TRBV12-3 or TRBV12-4; no clear D. Trimming took off 5 bases at V and 7 bases at J, with 11 bases between the two ends. The CDR3 is 13 amino acids. CDR3 sequence: CASSPSYVGELFF. The CDR3 bases are TGTGCCAGCAGTCCGAGTTATGTCGGGGAGCTGTTTTTT.

The chain combines TRBV7-2 with TRBJ2-3, with 11 bases fitting TRBD2. The germline gives CDR1 SGHTA, CDR2 FQGNSA. V shed 8 bases and J 3 bases; nucleotides not matched to a gene: 10. The CDR3 is 16 amino acids. CDR3 loop: CASLGTGLAVTDTQYF. As DNA, the CDR3 is TGTGCCAGCCTCGGAACGGGACTAGCGGTAACAGATACGCAGTATTTT. Filled out from reference TRBV7-2 and TRBJ2-3, the complete variable domain reads GAGVSQSPSNKVTEKGKDVELRCDPISGHTALYWYRQSLGQGLEFLIYFQGNSAPDKSGLPSDRFSAERTGGSVSTLTIQRTQQEDSAVYLCASLGTGLAVTDTQYFGPGTRLTVL.

This clonotype has a handful of counts. The chain recombines TRBV28 with TRBJ1-6; D not certain. Per germline, CDR1 MDHEN and CDR2 SYDVKM. Between the trimmed V and J ends, which lost 2 bases and 8 bases, there was a span of 7 bases. The CDR3 runs to 13 residues. The CDR3 sequence is CASSLTRHSPLHF. The CDR3, as DNA: TGTGCCAGCAGTTTAACCAGGCATTCACCCCTCCACTTT.

This clonotype was seen more than once but under ten times. The chain combines TRBV12-3 or TRBV12-4 with TRBJ2-1; TRBD2 aligns across 10 bases. This CDR3 is 17 amino acids long. J gave up 3 bases and V 6 bases, and 11 bases lay outside the gene matches. CDR3 residues: CASSPRDIAGGYNEQFF. The CDR3 nucleotides read TGTGCCAGCAGCCCAAGAGACATAGCGGGGGGCTACAATGAGCAGTTCTTC.